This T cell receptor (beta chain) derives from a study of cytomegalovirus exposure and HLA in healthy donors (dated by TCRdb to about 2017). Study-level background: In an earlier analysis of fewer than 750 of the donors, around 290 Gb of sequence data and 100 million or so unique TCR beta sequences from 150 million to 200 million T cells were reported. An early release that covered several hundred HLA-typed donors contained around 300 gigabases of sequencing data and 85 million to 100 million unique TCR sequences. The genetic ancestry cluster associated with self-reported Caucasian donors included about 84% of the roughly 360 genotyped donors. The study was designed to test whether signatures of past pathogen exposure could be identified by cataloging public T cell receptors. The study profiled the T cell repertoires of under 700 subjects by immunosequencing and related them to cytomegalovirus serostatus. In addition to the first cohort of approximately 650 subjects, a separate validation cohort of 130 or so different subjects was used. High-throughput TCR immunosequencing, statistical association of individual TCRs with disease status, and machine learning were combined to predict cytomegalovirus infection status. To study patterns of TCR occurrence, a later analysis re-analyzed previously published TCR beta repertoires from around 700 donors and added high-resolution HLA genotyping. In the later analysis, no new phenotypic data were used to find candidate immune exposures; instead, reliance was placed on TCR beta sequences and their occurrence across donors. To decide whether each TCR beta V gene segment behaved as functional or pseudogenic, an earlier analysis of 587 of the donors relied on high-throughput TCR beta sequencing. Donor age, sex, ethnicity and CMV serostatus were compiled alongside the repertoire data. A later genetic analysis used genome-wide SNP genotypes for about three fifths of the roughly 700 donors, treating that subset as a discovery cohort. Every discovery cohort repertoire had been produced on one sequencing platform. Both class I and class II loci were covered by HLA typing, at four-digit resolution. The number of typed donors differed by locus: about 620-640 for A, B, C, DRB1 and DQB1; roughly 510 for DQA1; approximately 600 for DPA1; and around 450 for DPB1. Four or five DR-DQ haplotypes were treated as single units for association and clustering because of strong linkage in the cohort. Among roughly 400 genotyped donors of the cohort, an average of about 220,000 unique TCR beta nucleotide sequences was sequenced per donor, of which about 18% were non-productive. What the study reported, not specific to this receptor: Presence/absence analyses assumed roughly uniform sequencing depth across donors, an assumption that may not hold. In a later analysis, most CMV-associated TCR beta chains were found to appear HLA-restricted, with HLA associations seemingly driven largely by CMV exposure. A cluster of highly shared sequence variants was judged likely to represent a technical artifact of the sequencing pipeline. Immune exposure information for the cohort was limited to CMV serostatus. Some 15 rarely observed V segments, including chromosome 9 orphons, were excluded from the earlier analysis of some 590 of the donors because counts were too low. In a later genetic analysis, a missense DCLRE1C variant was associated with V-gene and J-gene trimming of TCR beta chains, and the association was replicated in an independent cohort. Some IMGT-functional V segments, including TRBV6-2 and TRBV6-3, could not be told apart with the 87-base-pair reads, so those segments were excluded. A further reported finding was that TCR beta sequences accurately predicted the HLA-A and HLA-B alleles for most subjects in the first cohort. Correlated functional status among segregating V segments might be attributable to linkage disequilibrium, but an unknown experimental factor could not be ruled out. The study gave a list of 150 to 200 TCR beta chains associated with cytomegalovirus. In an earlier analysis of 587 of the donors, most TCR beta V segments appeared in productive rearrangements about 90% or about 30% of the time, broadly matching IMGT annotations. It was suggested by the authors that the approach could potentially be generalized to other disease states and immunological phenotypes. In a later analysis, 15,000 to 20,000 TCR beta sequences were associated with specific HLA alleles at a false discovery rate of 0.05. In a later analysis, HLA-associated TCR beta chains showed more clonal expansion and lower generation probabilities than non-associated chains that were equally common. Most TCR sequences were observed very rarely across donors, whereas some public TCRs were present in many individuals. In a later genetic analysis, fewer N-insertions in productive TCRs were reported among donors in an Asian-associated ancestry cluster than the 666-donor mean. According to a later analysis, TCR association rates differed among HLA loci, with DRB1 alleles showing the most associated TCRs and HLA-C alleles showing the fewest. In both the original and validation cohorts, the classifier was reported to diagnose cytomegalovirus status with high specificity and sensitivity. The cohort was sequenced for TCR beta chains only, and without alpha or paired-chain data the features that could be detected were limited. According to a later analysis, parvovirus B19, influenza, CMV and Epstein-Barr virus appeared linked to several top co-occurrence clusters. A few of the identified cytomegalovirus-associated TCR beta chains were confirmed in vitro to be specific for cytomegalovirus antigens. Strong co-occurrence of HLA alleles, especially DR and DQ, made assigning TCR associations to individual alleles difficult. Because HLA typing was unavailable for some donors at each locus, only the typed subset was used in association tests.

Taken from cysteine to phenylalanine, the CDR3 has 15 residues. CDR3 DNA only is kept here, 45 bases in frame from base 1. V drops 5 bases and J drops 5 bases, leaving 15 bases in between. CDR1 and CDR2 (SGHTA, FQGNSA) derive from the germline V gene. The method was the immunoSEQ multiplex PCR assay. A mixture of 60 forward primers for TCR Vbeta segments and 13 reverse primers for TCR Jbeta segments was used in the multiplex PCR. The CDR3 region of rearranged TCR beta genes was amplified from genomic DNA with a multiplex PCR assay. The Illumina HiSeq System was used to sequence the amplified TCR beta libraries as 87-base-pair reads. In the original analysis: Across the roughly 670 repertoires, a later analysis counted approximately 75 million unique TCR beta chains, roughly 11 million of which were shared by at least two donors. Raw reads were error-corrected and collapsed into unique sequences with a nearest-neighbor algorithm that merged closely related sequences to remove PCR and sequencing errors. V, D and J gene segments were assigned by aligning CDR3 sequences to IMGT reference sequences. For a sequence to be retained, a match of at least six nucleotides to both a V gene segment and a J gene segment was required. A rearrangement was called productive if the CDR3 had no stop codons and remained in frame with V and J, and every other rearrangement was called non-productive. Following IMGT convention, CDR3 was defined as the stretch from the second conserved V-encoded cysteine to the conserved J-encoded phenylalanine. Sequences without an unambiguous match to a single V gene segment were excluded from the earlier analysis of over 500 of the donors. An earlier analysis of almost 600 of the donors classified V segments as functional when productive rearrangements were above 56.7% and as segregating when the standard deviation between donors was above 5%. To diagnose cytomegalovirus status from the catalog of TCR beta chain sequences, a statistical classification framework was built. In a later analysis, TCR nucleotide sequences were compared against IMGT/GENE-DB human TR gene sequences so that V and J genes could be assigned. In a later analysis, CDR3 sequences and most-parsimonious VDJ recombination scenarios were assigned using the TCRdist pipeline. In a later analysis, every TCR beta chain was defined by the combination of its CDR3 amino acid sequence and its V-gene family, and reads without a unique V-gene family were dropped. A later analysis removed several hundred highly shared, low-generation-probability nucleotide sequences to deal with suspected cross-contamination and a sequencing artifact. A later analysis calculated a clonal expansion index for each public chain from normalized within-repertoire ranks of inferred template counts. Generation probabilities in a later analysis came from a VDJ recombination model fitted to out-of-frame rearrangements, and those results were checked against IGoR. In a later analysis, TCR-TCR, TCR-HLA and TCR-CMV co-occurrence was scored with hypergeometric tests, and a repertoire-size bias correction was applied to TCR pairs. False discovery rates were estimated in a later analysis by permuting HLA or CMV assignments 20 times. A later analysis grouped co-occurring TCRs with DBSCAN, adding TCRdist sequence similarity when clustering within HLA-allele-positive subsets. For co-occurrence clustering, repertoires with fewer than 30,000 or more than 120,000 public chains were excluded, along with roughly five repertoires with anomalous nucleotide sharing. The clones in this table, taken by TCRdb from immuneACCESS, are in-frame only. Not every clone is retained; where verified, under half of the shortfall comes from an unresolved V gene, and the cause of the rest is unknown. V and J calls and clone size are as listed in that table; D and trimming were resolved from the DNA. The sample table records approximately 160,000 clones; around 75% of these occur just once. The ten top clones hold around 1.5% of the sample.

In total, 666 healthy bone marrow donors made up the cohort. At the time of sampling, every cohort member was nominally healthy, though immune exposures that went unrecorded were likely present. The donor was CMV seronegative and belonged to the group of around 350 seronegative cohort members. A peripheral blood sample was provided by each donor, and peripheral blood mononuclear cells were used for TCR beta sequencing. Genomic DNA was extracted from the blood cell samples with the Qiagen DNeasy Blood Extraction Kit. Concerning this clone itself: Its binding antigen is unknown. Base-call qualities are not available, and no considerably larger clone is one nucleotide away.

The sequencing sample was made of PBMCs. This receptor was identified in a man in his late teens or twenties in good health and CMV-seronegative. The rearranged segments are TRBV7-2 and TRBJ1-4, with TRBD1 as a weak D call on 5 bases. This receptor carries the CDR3 CASSPREGINEKLFF. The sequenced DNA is TGTGCCAGCAGCCCCCGGGAGGGGATAAATGAAAAACTGTTTTTT. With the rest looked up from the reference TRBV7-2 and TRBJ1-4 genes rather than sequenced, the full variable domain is GAGVSQSPSNKVTEKGKDVELRCDPISGHTALYWYRQSLGQGLEFLIYFQGNSAPDKSGLPSDRFSAERTGGSVSTLTIQRTQQEDSAVYLCASSPREGINEKLFFGSGTQLSVL.